What follows are 7 T cell receptor beta chains derived from one specimen sequenced in a study of shared clonotypes between healthy human individuals. TCRdb keeps only in-frame clones here, not all; method: immunoSEQ multiplex PCR. The sample carries roughly 1 million clones, 75% recorded once. Sample: memory CD4+ T cells sorted from blood. Subset defined: CD45RA-negative fraction. These receptors all stem from a man in his late teens or twenties in good health.

This clone was counted many times. V gene TRBV4-2 combines with J gene TRBJ2-1; D perhaps matches TRBD2 (6 bases). CDR1 and CDR2 (germline): LGHNA, YNFKEQ. The V end lost 1 base, the J end lost 9 bases, and 19 bases lay between the germline ends. The CDR3 is 16 amino acids. The CDR3 nucleotides read TGTGCCAGCAGCCAAGTTACAACCGGGAGCGAGGGTGAGCAGTTCTTC. Its protein is CASSQVTTGSEGEQFF.

V and J are TRBV6-1 and TRBJ2-3, with 10 bases identical to TRBD2. CDR3 length: 14 residues. CDR1 is MNHNS and CDR2 is SASEGT in the germline V gene. J lost 4 bases, V lost 4 bases, and 2 bases had no gene match. In DNA form, the CDR3 reads TGTGCCAGCAGTGTAGCGGGGGGCCCAGATACGCAGTATTTT. Protein product: CASSVAGGPDTQYF.

This clone was counted a few times. V and J are TRBV6-5 and TRBJ1-2, with D unclear. V lost 3 bases to trimming and J lost 9 bases, with 8 bases between them. Per germline, CDR1 MNHEY and CDR2 SVGAGI. The CDR3 consists of 11 residues. CDR3 bases: TGTGCCAGCAGTTATAAGGGAAGCTACACCTTC. Protein sequence: CASSYKGSYTF.

In this sample, this clone turned up a few times. The rearrangement joins TRBV6-1 to TRBJ1-6; no clear D. Per germline, CDR1 MNHNS and CDR2 SASEGT. There are 15 residues in the CDR3. Deletions cut 3 bases from V and 7 bases from J, with 13 bases between. The CDR3 DNA reads TGTGCCAGCAGTGAGGATCTCCGAGGGAATTCACCCCTCCACTTT. Translation: CASSEDLRGNSPLHF.

The V gene is TRBV10-2, the J gene TRBJ2-3, with 9 bases that match TRBD2. This CDR3 contains 15 residues. Trimming took 4 bases from V and 5 from J; bases not matched to a gene: 7. The germline V gene encodes CDR1 WSHSY and CDR2 SAAADI. CDR3 sequence (DNA): TGCGCCAGCAGTGTGAGCGGGGGGCATGGAGATACGCAGTATTTT. This codes for CASSVSGGHGDTQYF.

This clone was recorded a few times. The chain couples TRBV10-1 to TRBJ2-2, with D perhaps matching TRBD1 (6 bases). Germline CDR1 is WNHNN and CDR2 is SYGVQD (reference sequence). V was shortened by 4 bases and J by 4 bases, with 10 bases between the two germline ends. The CDR3 has 14 amino acids. This CDR3 is CASSVGAGTGELFF. The CDR3 region has the DNA TGCGCCAGCAGTGTGGGGGCGGGCACCGGGGAGCTGTTTTTT.

The rearrangement links TRBV28 to TRBJ1-2; D is unresolved. V shed 6 bases and J shed 4 bases, with 24 bases lying between them. In germline, CDR1 is MDHEN, CDR2 SYDVKM. The CDR3 totals 17 residues. This CDR3 is CASSLPGGSRVFYGYTF. The CDR3 DNA follows: TGTGCCAGCAGCCTACCGGGCGGCAGTCGGGTCTTCTATGGCTACACCTTC.